The clone carrying this T cell receptor (beta chain) was counted only a few times. The data are from a study of T cells in Graves' hyperthyroidism and ophthalmopathy. Template material for amplifying TCR beta CDR3 regions consisted of RNA transcripts. RT-PCR in the first round (using the HTBI primer set) targeted the TCR CDR3. Using its own MiXCR run on the multiplex PCR reads, TCRdb lists one record per CDR3 protein. The sample contains fewer than 900,000 distinct CDR3 sequences, around 20% of which appear only once. The length of the CDR3 is 15 residues. V lost 6 bases, J lost 0 bases, and 15 bases lay in between. The germline CDR1 and CDR2 sequences are MNHNS and SASEGT.

The sequence was obtained from a woman aged 50 to 60 with Graves' hyperthyroidism that later progressed to Graves' ophthalmopathy. The chain uses TRBV6-1 and TRBJ2-7; D gene unclear. Source material: blood. The CDR3 is CASSSAGPSSYEQYF. The CDR3 coding sequence is TGTGCCAGCAGCTCCGCAGGACCCAGCTCCTACGAGCAGTACTTC.